The next 2 T cell receptor beta chains were all read from a single sample in a study of identifying expanded T cells in peripheral blood. TCRdb's copy holds only in-frame clones and misses some; the assay was immunoSEQ multiplex PCR. The sample records under 100,000 clones, about 87% being singletons. Material: blood. These TCRs come from a person aged 18 to 75 in good health.

This chain uses TRBV30 with TRBJ2-7; D may be TRBD2 (6 bases). This CDR3 is 15 amino acids long. Germline CDR1 GTSNPN, CDR2 SVGIG (reference sequence). V lost 5 bases, J lost 0 bases, and 17 bases lay in between. DNA of the CDR3: TGTGCCTGGGCCCGGCGGGGCGGGGCCTCCTACGAGCAGTACTTC. Translation: CAWARRGGASYEQYF.

There are a few counts of this clone. The rearrangement uses TRBV18 and TRBJ1-1, with D unresolved. Germline V lookup: CDR1 KGHSH, CDR2 LQKENI. This CDR3 comprises 15 residues. V lost 3 bases and J lost 7, with 18 bases in between. In DNA form, the CDR3 reads TGTGCCAGCTCACCCAACACCGGTGGATCCCATGAAGCTTTCTTT. Its protein product is CASSPNTGGSHEAFF. Filled out from reference TRBV18 and TRBJ1-1, the complete variable domain reads NAGVMQNPRHLVRRRGQEARLRCSPMKGHSHVYWYRQLPEEGLKFMVYLQKENIIDESGMPKERFSAEFPKEGPSILRIQQVVRGDSAAYFCASSPNTGGSHEAFFGQGTRLTVV.